This note documents a single TCR beta chain sequence. Donors comprised only Caucasian adults living in Nashville, Tennessee. These data are taken from a study of shared clonotypes between healthy human individuals. Looking at the study overall: Samples came from a couple of female and a few male donors aged 18 to 49.

The assay ran at deep level. DNA from unsorted PBMC was sequenced on ten immunoSEQ deep assay plates. Profiled with immunoSEQ multiplex PCR; TCRdb holds only in-frame clones, not every one. Among 400,000 to 600,000 clones, roughly 83% were seen once, and the ten largest hold less than 15%. The germline CDR1 and CDR2 sequences are LNHDA and SQIVND (reference sequence). The CDR3 contains 14 residues. Trimming removed 5 bases from V and 5 bases from J, with 15 bases in between. This clonotype originated in a woman between 40 and 50 years old in good health. Some clones in this sample may be carry-over from other donors' samples. The chain recombines TRBV19 with TRBJ2-5; D is perhaps TRBD2 (5 bases). The specimen sequenced was PBMCs. The CDR3 DNA follows: TGTGCCAGTAGTGCGGGTCCTTTACGGGAGACCCAGTACTTC. Translated: CASSAGPLRETQYF. Supplemented by reference TRBV19 and TRBJ2-5, the full variable domain reads DGGITQSPKYLFRKEGQNVTLSCEQNLNHDAMYWYRQDPGQGLRLIYYSQIVNDFQKGDIAEGYSVSREKKESFPLTVTSAQKNPTAFYLCASSAGPLRETQYFGPGTRLLVL.